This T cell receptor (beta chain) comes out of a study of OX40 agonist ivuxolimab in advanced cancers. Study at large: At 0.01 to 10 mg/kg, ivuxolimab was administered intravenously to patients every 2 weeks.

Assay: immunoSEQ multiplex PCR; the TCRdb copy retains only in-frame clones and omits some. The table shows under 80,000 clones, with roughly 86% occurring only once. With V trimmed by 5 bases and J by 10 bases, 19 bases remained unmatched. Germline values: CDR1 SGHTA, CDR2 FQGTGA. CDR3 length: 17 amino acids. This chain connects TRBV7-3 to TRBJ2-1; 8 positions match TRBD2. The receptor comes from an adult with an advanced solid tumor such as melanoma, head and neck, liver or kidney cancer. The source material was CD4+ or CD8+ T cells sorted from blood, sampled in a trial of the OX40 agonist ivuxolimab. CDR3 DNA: TGTGCCAGCAGCCCAAATGCCGGGGCGGGAGGCCCCTCGGAGCAGTTCTTC. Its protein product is CASSPNAGAGGPSEQFF. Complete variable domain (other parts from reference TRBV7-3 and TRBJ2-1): GAGVSQTPSNKVTEKGKYVELRCDPISGHTALYWYRQSLGQGPEFLIYFQGTGAADDSGLPNDRFFAVRPEGSVSTLKIQRTERGDSAVYLCASSPNAGAGGPSEQFFGPGTRLTVL.